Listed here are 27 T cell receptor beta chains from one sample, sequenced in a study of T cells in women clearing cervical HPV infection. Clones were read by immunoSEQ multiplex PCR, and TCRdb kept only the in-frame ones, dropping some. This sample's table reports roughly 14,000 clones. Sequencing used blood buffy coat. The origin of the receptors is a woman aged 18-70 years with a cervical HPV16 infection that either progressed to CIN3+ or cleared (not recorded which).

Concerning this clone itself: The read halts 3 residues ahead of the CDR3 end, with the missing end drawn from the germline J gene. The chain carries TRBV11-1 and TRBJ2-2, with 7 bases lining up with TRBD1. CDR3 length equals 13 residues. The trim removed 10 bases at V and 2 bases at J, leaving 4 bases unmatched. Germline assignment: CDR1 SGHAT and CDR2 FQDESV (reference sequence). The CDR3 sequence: CATGQSNTGELFF. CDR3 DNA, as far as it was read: TGTGCCACGGGACAGAGTAACACCGGGGAG.

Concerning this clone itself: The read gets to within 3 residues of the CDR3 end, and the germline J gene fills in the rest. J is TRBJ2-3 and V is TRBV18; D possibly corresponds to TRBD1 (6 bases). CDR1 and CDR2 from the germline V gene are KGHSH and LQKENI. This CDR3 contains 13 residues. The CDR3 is CASCWGPRETQYF. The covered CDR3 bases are TGTGCCAGCTGTTGGGGGCCCCGAGAGACG.

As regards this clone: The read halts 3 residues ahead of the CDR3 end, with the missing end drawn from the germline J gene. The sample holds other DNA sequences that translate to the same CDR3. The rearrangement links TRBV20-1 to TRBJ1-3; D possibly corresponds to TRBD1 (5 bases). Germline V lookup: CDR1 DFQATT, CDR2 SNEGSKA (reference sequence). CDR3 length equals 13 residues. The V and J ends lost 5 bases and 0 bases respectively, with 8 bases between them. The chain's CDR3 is CSAQDSSGNTIYF. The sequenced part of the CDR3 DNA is TGCAGTGCTCAAGACAGCTCTGGAAACACC.

The CDR3 loop is CAWQPTDSIKLFF. Incomplete CDR3 DNA: TGTGCCTGGCAACCGACCGACTCAATAAAA. The chain joins TRBV30 to TRBJ1-4; D is unresolved. The CDR3 goes on 3 residues after the read ends, and that part is filled in from the germline J gene. Per germline, CDR1 GTSNPN and CDR2 SVGIG (reference sequence). The CDR3 loop spans 13 amino acids. The V and J ends lost 5 bases and 10 bases respectively, with 17 bases between them. Full variable domain (remainder filled in from reference TRBV30 and TRBJ1-4): SQTIHQWPATLVQPVGSPLSLECTVEGTSNPNLYWYRQAAGRGLQLLFYSVGIGQISSEVPQNLSASRPQDRQFILSSKKLLLSDSGFYLCAWQPTDSIKLFFGSGTQLSVL.

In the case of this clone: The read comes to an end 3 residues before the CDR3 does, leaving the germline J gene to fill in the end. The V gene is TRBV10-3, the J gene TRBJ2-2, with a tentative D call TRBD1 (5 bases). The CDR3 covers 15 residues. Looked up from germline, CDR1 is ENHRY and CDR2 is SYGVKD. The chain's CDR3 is CAISPQGRTNEKLFF. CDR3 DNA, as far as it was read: TGTGCCATCAGCCCGCAGGGCAGAACTAATGAAAAG.

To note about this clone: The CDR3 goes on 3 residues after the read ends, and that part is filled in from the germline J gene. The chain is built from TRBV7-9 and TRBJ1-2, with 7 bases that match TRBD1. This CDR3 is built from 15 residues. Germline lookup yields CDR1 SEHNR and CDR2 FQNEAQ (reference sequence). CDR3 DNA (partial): TGTGCCAGCAGCTCCCCTTCCGGGACAGACTACGAC. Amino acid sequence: CASSSPSGTDYD. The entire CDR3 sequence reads CASSSPSGTDYDYTF.

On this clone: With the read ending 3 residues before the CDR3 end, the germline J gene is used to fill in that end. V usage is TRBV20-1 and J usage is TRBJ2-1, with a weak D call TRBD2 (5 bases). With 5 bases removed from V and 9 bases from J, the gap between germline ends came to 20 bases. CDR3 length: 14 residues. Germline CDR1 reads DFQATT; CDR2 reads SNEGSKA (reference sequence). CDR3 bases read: TGCAGTGCTCCTGGAGGAGTTGCGAAGGGTGAG. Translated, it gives CSAPGGVAKGE. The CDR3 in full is CSAPGGVAKGEQFF.

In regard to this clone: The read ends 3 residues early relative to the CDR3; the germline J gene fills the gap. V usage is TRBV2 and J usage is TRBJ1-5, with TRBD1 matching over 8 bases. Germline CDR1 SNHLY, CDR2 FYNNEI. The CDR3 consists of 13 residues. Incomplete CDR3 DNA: TGTGCCAGCAGAGGGACAGGAGACGGACCC. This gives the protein CASRGTGDGP. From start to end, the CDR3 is CASRGTGDGPQHF.

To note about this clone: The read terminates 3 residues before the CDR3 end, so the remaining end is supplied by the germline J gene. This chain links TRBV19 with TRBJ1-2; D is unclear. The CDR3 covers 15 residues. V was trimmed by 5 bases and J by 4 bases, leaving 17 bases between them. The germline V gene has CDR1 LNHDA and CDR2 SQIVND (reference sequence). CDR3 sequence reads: CASSPSGIRGYGYTF. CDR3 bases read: TGTGCCAGTAGTCCGTCCGGCATCCGGGGCTATGGC.

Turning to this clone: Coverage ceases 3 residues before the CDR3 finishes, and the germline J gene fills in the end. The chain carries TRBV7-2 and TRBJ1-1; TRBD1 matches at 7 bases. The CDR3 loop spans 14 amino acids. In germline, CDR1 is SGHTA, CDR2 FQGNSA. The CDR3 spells CASSLTGAQETAFF. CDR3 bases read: TGTGCCAGCAGCTTAACAGGGGCCCAAGAGACA. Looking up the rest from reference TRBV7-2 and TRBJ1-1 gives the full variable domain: GAGVSQSPSNKVTEKGKDVELRCDPISGHTALYWYRQSLGQGLEFLIYFQGNSAPDKSGLPSDRFSAERTGGSVSTLTIQRTQQEDSAVYLCASSLTGAQETAFFGQGTRLTVV.

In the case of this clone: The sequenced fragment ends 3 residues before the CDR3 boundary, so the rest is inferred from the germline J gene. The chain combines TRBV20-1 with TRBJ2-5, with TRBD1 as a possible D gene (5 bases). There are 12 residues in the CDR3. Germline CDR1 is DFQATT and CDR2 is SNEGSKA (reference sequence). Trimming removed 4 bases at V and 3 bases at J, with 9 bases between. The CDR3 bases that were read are TGCAGTGCTACCCCGACAGAAGAGACC. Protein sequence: CSATPTEET. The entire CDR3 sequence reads CSATPTEETQYF.

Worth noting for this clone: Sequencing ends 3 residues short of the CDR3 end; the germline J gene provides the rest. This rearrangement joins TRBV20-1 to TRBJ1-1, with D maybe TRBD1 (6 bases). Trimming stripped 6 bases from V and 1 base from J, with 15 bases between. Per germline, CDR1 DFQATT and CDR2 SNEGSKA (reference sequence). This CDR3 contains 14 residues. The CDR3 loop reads CSAGSGTQNTEAFF. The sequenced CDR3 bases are TGCAGTGCGGGATCCGGGACACAGAACACTGAA.

The sequenced CDR3 bases are TGTGCCAGCTCACTACAGGGGTTCGGTCAGCCG. This sequence encodes CASSLQGFGQP. The full CDR3 is CASSLQGFGQPQYF. V usage is TRBV18 and J usage is TRBJ2-3; 7 bases align to TRBD1. The missing CDR3 end, 3 residues past where the read stops, is filled in from the germline J gene. This CDR3 spans 14 amino acids. The V gene's germline CDR1 is KGHSH and CDR2 LQKENI.

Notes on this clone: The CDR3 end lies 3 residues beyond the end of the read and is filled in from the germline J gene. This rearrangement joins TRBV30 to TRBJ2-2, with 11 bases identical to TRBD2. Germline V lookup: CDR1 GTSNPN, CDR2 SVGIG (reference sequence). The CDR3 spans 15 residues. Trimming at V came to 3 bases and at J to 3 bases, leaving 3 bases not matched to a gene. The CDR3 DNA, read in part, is TGTGCCTGGAGGCTAGCGGGGGGTGACACCGGGGAG. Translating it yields CAWRLAGGDTGE. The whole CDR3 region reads CAWRLAGGDTGELFF.

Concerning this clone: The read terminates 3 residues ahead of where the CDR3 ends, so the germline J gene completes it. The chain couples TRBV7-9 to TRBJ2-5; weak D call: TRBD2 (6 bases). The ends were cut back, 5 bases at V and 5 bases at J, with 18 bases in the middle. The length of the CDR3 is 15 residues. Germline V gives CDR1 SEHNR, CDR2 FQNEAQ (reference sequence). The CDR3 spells CASSAEGTSGETQYF. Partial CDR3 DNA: TGTGCCAGCAGCGCCGAAGGGACTTCAGGCGAGACC.

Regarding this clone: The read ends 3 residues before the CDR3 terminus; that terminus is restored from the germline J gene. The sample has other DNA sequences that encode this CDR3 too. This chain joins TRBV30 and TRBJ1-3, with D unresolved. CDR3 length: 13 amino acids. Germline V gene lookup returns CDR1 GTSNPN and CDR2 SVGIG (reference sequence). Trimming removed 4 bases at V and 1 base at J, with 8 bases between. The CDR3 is CAWNTGSGNTIYF. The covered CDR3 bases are TGTGCCTGGAACACGGGGTCTGGAAACACC. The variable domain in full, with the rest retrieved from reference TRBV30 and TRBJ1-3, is SQTIHQWPATLVQPVGSPLSLECTVEGTSNPNLYWYRQAAGRGLQLLFYSVGIGQISSEVPQNLSASRPQDRQFILSSKKLLLSDSGFYLCAWNTGSGNTIYFGEGSWLTVV.

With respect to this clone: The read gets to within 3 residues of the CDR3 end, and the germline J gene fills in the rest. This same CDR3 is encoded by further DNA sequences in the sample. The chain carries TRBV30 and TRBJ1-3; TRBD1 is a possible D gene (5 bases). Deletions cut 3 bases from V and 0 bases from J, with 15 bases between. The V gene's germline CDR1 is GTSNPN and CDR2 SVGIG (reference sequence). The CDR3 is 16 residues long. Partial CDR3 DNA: TGTGCCTGGAGCGGGGGTATCTCCTTCTCTGGAAACACC. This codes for CAWSGGISFSGNT. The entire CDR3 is CAWSGGISFSGNTIYF.

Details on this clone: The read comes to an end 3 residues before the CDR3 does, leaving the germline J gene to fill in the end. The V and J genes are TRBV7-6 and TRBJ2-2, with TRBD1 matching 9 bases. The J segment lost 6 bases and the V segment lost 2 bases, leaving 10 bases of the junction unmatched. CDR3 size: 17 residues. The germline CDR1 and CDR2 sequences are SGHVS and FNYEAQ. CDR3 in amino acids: CASSLSPTGGYAGELFF. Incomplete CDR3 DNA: TGTGCCAGCAGCTTAAGCCCGACAGGGGGATACGCCGGGGAG. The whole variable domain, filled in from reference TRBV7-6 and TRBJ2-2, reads GAGVSQSPRYKVTKRGQDVALRCDPISGHVSLYWYRQALGQGPEFLTYFNYEAQQDKSGLPNDRFSAERPEGSISTLTIQRTEQRDSAMYRCASSLSPTGGYAGELFFGEGSRLTVL.

Partial CDR3 DNA: TGTGCCAGCAGTTACGTAAACAGGGGCCGCTCCTATAATTCACCC. Its translation: CASSYVNRGRSYNSP. The whole CDR3 reads CASSYVNRGRSYNSPLHF. This rearrangement joins TRBV27 to TRBJ1-6; the match to TRBD1 covers 7 bases. The read ends 3 residues before the CDR3 terminus; that terminus is restored from the germline J gene. Trimming cost V 4 bases and J 0 bases; bases outside gene matches: 9. This CDR3 contains 18 residues. CDR1 and CDR2 from the germline V gene are MNHEY and SMNVEV (reference sequence).

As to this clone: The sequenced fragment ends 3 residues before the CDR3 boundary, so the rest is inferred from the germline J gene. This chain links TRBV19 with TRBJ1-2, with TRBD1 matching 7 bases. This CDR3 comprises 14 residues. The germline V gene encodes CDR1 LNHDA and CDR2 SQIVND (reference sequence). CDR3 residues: CASSRGLGTDTYTF. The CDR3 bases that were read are TGTGCCAGTAGCAGGGGGTTAGGTACAGATACC.

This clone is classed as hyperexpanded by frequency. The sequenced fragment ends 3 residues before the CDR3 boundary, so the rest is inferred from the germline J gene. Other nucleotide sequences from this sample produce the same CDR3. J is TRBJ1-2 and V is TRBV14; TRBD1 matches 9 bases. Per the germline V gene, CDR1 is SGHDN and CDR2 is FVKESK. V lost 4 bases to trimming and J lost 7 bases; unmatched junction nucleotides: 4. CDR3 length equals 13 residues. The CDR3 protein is CASSPDRGRGYTF. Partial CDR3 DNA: TGTGCCAGCAGCCCGGACAGGGGCCGTGGC. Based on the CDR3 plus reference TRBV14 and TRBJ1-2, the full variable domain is EAGVTQFPSHSVIEKGQTVTLRCDPISGHDNLYWYRRVMGKEIKFLLHFVKESKQDESGMPNNRFLAERTGGTYSTLKVQPAELEDSGVYFCASSPDRGRGYTFGSGTRLTVV.

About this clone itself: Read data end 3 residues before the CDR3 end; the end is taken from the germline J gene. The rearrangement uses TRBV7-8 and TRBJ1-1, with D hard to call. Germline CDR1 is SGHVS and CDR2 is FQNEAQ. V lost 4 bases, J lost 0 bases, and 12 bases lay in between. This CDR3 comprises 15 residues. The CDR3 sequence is CASSSIGRVNTEAFF. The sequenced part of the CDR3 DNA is TGTGCCAGCAGCTCTATTGGCCGGGTGAACACTGAA.

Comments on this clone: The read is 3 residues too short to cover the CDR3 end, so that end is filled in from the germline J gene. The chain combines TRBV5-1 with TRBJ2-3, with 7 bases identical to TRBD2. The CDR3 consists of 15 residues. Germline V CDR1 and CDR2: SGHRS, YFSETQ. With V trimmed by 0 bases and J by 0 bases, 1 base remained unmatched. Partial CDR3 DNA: TGCGCCAGCAGCTTGGGTAGCGGGAGCACAGATACG. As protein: CASSLGSGSTDT. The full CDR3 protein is CASSLGSGSTDTQYF.

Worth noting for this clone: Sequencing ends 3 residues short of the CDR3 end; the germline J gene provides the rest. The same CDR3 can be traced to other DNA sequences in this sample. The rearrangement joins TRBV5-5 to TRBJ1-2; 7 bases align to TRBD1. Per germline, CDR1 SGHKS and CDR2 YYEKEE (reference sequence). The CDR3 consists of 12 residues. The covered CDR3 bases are TGTGCCAGCAGCTCACCAGGGGGTGGT. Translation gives CASSSPGGG. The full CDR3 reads CASSSPGGGYTF.

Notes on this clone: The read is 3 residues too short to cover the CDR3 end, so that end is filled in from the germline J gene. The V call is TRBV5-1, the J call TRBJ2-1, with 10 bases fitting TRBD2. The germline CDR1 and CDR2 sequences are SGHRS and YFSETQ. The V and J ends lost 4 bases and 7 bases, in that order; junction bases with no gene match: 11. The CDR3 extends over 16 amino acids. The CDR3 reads CASSAPFRTSGNEQFF. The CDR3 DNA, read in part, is TGCGCCAGCAGCGCCCCTTTCCGGACTAGCGGAAATGAG.

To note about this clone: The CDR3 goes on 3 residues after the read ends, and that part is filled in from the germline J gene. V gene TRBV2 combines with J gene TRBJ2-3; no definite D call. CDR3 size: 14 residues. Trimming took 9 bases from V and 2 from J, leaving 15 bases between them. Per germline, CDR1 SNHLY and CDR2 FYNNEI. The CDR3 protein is CARQTGQYTDTQYF. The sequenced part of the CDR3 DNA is TGTGCCAGACAAACGGGTCAATACACAGATACG.

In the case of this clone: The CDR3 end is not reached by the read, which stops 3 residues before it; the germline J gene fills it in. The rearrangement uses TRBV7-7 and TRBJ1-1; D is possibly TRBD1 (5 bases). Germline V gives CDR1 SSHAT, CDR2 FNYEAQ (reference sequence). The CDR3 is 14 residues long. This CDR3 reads CATGRLAGGETAFF. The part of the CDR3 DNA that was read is TGTGCCACCGGACGACTAGCGGGGGGAGAGACA.